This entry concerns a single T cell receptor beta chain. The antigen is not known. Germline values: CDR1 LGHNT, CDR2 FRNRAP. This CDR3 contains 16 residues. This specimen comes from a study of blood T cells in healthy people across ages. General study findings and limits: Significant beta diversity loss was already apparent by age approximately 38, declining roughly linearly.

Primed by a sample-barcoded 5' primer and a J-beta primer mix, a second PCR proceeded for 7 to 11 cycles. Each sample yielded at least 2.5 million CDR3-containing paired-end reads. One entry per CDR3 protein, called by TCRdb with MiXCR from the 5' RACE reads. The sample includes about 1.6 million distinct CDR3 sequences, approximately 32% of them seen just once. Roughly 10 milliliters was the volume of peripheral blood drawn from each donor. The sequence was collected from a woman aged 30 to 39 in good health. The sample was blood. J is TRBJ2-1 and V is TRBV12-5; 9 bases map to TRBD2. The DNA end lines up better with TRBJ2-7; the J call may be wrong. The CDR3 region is CASSHSGGRSYNEQYF. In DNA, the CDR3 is TGTGCTAGTAGTCATAGCGGGGGTCGCTCCTACAATGAGCAGTACTTC.